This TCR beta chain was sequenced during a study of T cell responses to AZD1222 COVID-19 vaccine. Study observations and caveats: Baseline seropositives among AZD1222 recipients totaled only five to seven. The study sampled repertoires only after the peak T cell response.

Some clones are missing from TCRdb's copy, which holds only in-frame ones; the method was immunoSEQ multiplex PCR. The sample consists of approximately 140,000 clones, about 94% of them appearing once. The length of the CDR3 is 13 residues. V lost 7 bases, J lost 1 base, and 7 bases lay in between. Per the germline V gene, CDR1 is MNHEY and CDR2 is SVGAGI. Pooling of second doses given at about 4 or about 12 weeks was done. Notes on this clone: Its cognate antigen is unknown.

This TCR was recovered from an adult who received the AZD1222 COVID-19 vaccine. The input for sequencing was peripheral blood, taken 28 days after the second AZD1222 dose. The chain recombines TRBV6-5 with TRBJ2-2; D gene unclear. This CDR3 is CASTGLNTGELFF. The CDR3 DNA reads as TGTGCCAGCACCGGGCTGAACACCGGGGAGCTGTTTTTT.